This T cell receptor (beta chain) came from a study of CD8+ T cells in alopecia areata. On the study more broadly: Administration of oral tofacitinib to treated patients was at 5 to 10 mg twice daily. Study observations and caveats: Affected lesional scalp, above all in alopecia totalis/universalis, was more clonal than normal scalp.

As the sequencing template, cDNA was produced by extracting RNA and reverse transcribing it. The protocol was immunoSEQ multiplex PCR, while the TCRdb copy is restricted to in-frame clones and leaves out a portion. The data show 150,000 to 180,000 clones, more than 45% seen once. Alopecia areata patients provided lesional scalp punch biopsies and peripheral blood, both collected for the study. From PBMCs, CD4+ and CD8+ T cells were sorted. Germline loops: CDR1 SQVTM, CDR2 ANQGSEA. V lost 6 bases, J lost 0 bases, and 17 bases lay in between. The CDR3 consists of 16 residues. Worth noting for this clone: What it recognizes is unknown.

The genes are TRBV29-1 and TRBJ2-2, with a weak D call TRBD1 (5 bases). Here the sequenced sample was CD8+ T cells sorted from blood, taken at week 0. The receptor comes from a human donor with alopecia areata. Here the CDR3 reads CSVATVVPANTGELFF. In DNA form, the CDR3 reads TGCAGCGTCGCGACAGTTGTACCCGCGAACACCGGGGAGCTGTTTTTT.